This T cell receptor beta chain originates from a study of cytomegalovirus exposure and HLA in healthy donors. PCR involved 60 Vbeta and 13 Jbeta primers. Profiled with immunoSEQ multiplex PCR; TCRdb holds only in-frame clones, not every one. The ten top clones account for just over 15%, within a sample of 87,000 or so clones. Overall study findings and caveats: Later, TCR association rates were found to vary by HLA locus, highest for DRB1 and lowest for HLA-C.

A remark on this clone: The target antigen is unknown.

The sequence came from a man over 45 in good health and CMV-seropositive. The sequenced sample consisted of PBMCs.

The CDR3: CAWTRDGRNEKLFF. The CDR3 coding sequence is TGTGCCTGGACAAGGGACGGGAGGAATGAAAAACTGTTTTTT. The J gene is TRBJ1-4, the V gene TRBV30; the D gene is possibly TRBD1 (5 bases). Per the germline V gene, CDR1 is GTSNPN and CDR2 is SVGIG (reference sequence). CDR3 length equals 14 residues. V shed 4 bases and J shed 5 bases, with 14 bases lying between them.